The 25 T cell receptor beta chains reported below all come from one sample, sequenced in a study of blood T cells in healthy people across ages. With a J-beta primer mix and a sample-barcoded 5' primer, a second PCR ran about 7 to 12 cycles. One entry per CDR3 protein results from TCRdb running MiXCR on the 5' RACE reads. The sample holds 1.5 million or so distinct CDR3 sequences, approximately 43% seen once. Sequences were obtained from blood. The receptors were gathered from a woman in her late teens or twenties in good health.

A word on this clonotype: Being one base from a much bigger clone, this may be a read error. V usage is TRBV10-3 and J usage is TRBJ2-1, with D hard to call. V lost 4 bases and J lost 6, with 7 bases in between. This CDR3 has 12 amino acids. Germline CDR1 and CDR2: ENHRY and SYGVKD. As DNA, the CDR3 is TGTGCCATCAGTGTGGCTGGCAATGAGCAGTTCTTC. Protein product: CAISVAGNEQFF.

The V gene is TRBV12-3 or TRBV12-4, the J gene TRBJ2-1, with 10 positions matching TRBD2. V lost 6 bases to trimming and J lost 6 bases; unmatched junction nucleotides: 11. The CDR3 loop spans 16 amino acids. The CDR3 is CASREGRTSGFNEQFF. The CDR3, as DNA: TGTGCCAGCAGAGAAGGGCGGACTAGCGGATTCAATGAGCAGTTCTTC.

The table lists this clonotype with a few counts. The chain links TRBV7-2 to TRBJ2-3; no definite D call. The germline gives CDR1 SGHTA, CDR2 FQGNSA. The CDR3 runs 12 residues. Trimming took off 4 bases at V and 7 bases at J, with 9 bases between the two ends. For the CDR3, the DNA is TGTGCCAGCAGCTCATCTGGGAATACGCAGTATTTT. This encodes CASSSSGNTQYF.

This clonotype was observed a few times. V usage is TRBV6-5 and J usage is TRBJ2-1; D is unresolved. There are 15 residues in the CDR3. Trimming removed 2 bases from V and 6 bases from J, with 14 bases in between. Germline V lookup: CDR1 MNHEY, CDR2 SVGAGI. The CDR3 nucleotides are TGTGCCAGCAGTTACGCAGTGCCCCTCAGCAATGAGCAGTTCTTC. This encodes CASSYAVPLSNEQFF.

The chain joins TRBV10-3 to TRBJ2-1; possibly TRBD2 for D (6 bases). The CDR3 covers 12 residues. V lost 8 bases, J lost 10 bases, and 15 bases lay in between. Germline values: CDR1 ENHRY, CDR2 SYGVKD. CDR3 nucleotides: TGTGCCATCTCTCCTAGCGAATACGAGCAGTTCTTC. It encodes CAISPSEYEQFF.

The chain links TRBV5-6 to TRBJ2-5; D is ambiguous. The germline V gene encodes CDR1 SGHDT and CDR2 YYEEEE. V was cut by 4 bases and J by 11 bases, with 18 bases left in between. The CDR3 has 13 residues. The DNA for the CDR3 is TGTGCCAGCAGCCATGGACGAGACAATGAGCAGTACTTC. This translates into CASSHGRDNEQYF.

V is TRBV7-3 and J is TRBJ2-1; 9 bases are a match to TRBD2. J gave up 3 bases and V 5 bases, and 8 bases lay outside the gene matches. CDR1 SGHTA and CDR2 FQGTGA come from the germline V gene. The CDR3 is made up of 16 amino acids. DNA for the CDR3: TGTGCCAGCAGCCCCTCAGCGGGAGGTATCTACAATGAGCAGTTCTTC. It specifies CASSPSAGGIYNEQFF.

The chain combines TRBV20-1 with TRBJ1-2, with D possibly being TRBD1 (5 bases). The CDR3 runs to 14 residues. With 5 bases removed from V and 3 bases from J, the gap between germline ends came to 16 bases. The germline V gene has CDR1 DFQATT and CDR2 SNEGSKA (reference sequence). CDR3 DNA sequence: TGCAGTGCTTTTATAGGGGTTAGGGACTATGGCTACACCTTC. This sequence encodes CSAFIGVRDYGYTF.

Note on this clonotype: Given a far larger clone just one base away, this is likely a sequencing read error. This sequence joins TRBV6-6 and TRBJ2-3; D is uncertain. This CDR3 is built from 11 residues. The germline gives CDR1 MNHNY, CDR2 SVGAGI (reference sequence). The CDR3 region is CVSSYSDTQYF. The CDR3 DNA follows: TGTGTCAGCAGTTACTCAGATACGCAGTATTTT.

This clonotype came up a few times. The chain couples TRBV18 to TRBJ2-7; tentatively, D is TRBD1 (5 bases). Trimming took 0 bases from V and 2 from J, leaving 14 bases between them. The length of the CDR3 is 16 residues. Per the germline V gene, CDR1 is KGHSH and CDR2 is LQKENI. DNA for the CDR3: TGTGCCAGCTCACCACCGGGGCAGGGAAGAGCCTACGAGCAGTACTTC. This encodes CASSPPGQGRAYEQYF.

The V gene is TRBV24-1, the J gene TRBJ2-5; D is ambiguous. Trimming took 9 bases from V and 5 from J, leaving 15 bases between them. This CDR3 is built from 13 residues. Germline V gene data show CDR1 as KGHDR and CDR2 as SFDVKD. CDR3 in amino acids: CATGAPNYETQYF. The DNA for the CDR3 is TGTGCCACCGGTGCCCCCAACTACGAGACCCAGTACTTC.

This clonotype was found a few times. The J gene is TRBJ1-2, the V gene TRBV7-9, with D unresolved. The V end was cut by 6 bases, the J end by 0 bases, with 11 bases between. Germline CDR1 SEHNR, CDR2 FQNEAQ (reference sequence). This CDR3 comprises 14 residues. In DNA form, the CDR3 reads TGTGCCAGCAGATCCGGGCGGACTAACTATGGCTACACCTTC. Protein: CASRSGRTNYGYTF.

This clonotype has a handful of counts. This chain joins TRBV3-1 and TRBJ2-7; 7 bases agree with TRBD1. V lost 1 base, J lost 3 bases, and 6 bases stayed unmatched. CDR3 length: 15 residues. Germline CDR1 reads LGHDT; CDR2 reads YNNKEL (reference sequence). The DNA for the CDR3 is TGTGCCAGCAGCCAAGTCCCCCGGGACAGCTACGAGCAGTACTTC. Translated, it gives CASSQVPRDSYEQYF.

This chain links TRBV2 with TRBJ1-6; maybe TRBD1 (5 bases). Germline assignment: CDR1 SNHLY and CDR2 FYNNEI. The V gene lost 5 bases and the J gene lost 9 bases, with 17 bases spanning the gap. The length of the CDR3 is 15 residues. The CDR3 DNA reads TGTGCCAGCAGTCCTGAGGGCCAGGGAAGTTCACCCCTCCACTTT. This gives the protein CASSPEGQGSSPLHF. The complete variable domain, with remaining parts taken from reference TRBV2 and TRBJ1-6, reads EPEVTQTPSHQVTQMGQEVILRCVPISNHLYFYWYRQILGQKVEFLVSFYNNEISEKSEIFDDQFSVERPDGSNFTLKIRSTKLEDSAMYFCASSPEGQGSSPLHFGNGTRLTVT.

The chain uses TRBV6-5 and TRBJ1-5; TRBD1 matches at 7 bases. Germline CDR1 is MNHEY and CDR2 is SVGAGI. The V gene end was trimmed by 8 bases and the J gene end by 7 bases; junction bases not matched to a gene: 11. The CDR3 spans 14 residues. CDR3: CASSRQGLGQPQHF. The CDR3 DNA is TGTGCCAGCTCCCGACAGGGTCTAGGACAGCCCCAGCATTTT.

The chain carries TRBV9 and TRBJ1-1, with D maybe TRBD1 (5 bases). V was shortened by 0 bases and J by 5 bases, with 14 bases between the two germline ends. CDR1 SGDLS and CDR2 YYNGEE come from the germline V gene. The CDR3 runs 15 residues. CDR3 DNA: TGTGCCAGCAGCGTAGATGGCCAGGGTGGGACTGAAGCTTTCTTT. Its translation: CASSVDGQGGTEAFF. The whole variable domain, remainder taken from reference TRBV9 and TRBJ1-1, is DSGVTQTPKHLITATGQRVTLRCSPRSGDLSVYWYQQSLDQGLQFLIQYYNGEERAKGNILERFSAQQFPDLHSELNLSSLELGDSALYFCASSVDGQGGTEAFFGQGTRLTVV.

The sample holds a few counts of this clonotype. V and J are TRBV5-6 and TRBJ1-1; 8 nucleotides agree with TRBD1. Germline CDR1 reads SGHDT; CDR2 reads YYEEEE. V was pared by 1 base and J by 1 base, with 6 bases of the junction left unmatched. The CDR3 totals 16 residues. CDR3 sequence (DNA): TGTGCCAGCAGCTTGTTCGGACAGGGCGGGAACACTGAAGCTTTCTTT. This codes for CASSLFGQGGNTEAFF.

This clonotype was detected many times. This chain connects TRBV27 to TRBJ2-3; D is unclear. In germline, CDR1 is MNHEY, CDR2 SMNVEV (reference sequence). The CDR3 length is 13 residues. V lost 4 bases and J lost 6, with 11 bases in between. The CDR3 DNA sequence: TGTGCCAGCAGTTCGCTCCCCCCGGATACGCAGTATTTT. It translates to CASSSLPPDTQYF.

The CDR3: CATSLSYNEQFF. CDR3 bases: TGTGCCACCAGTCTCTCCTACAATGAGCAGTTCTTC. V is TRBV24-1 and J is TRBJ2-1; D call uncertain. V was pared by 6 bases and J by 0 bases, with 2 bases between. This CDR3 comprises 12 residues. Germline V lookup: CDR1 KGHDR, CDR2 SFDVKD.

The rearrangement uses TRBV6-1 and TRBJ2-7, with D perhaps TRBD2 (6 bases). The CDR3 loop spans 14 amino acids. Germline assignment: CDR1 MNHNS and CDR2 SASEGT. Trimming took off 5 bases at V and 6 bases at J, with 17 bases between the two ends. The CDR3 reads CASSWGEVEGEQYF. CDR3 nucleotides: TGTGCCAGCAGTTGGGGGGAGGTAGAAGGCGAGCAGTACTTC.

The CDR3 loop reads CSVNGGVNEQYF. CDR3 nucleotides: TGCAGCGTCAACGGGGGGGTTAACGAGCAGTACTTC. The J gene is TRBJ2-7, the V gene TRBV29-1, with 8 positions matching TRBD2. V lost 6 bases to trimming and J lost 5 bases; unmatched junction nucleotides: 6. The CDR3 length is 12 residues. The germline CDR1 and CDR2 sequences are SQVTM and ANQGSEA.

The rearrangement uses TRBV20-1 and TRBJ1-4; 7 bases align to TRBD1. After removal of 0 bases from V and 8 bases from J, the junction contained 9 bases not matched to a gene. Germline lookup yields CDR1 DFQATT and CDR2 SNEGSKA (reference sequence). The CDR3 consists of 15 residues. In nucleotides, the CDR3 is TGCAGTGCTAGAGAGGAACAGGGGAGAAACGAAAAACTGTTTTTT. It codes for CSAREEQGRNEKLFF.

To note about this clonotype: Sequence at one end of the junction differs from germline and may be a read error. The chain recombines TRBV28 with TRBJ1-2; D unresolved. The germline CDR1 and CDR2 sequences are MDHEN and SYDVKM. This CDR3 spans 11 amino acids. CDR3 coding DNA: TGTGCCAGCAGAAGGGCTAATGGGTACACCTTC. Translating it yields CASRRANGYTF.

CDR3 coding DNA: TGTGCCAGTAGTACCCCTCGGCCCGCTAGCACAGATACGCAGTATTTT. It yields the protein CASSTPRPASTDTQYF. The genes are TRBV19 and TRBJ2-3; no firm D call. Trimming stripped 4 bases from V and 0 bases from J, with 14 bases between. This CDR3 has 16 amino acids. In germline, CDR1 is LNHDA, CDR2 SQIVND (reference sequence).

This clonotype came up a few times. The rearrangement joins TRBV5-1 to TRBJ2-7, with D uncertain. CDR3 length equals 14 residues. Germline CDR1 SGHRS, CDR2 YFSETQ. Trimming took 0 bases from V and 0 from J, leaving 7 bases between them. The CDR3 loop reads CASSLDETSYEQYF. The CDR3, as DNA: TGCGCCAGCAGCTTGGACGAAACCTCCTACGAGCAGTACTTC.